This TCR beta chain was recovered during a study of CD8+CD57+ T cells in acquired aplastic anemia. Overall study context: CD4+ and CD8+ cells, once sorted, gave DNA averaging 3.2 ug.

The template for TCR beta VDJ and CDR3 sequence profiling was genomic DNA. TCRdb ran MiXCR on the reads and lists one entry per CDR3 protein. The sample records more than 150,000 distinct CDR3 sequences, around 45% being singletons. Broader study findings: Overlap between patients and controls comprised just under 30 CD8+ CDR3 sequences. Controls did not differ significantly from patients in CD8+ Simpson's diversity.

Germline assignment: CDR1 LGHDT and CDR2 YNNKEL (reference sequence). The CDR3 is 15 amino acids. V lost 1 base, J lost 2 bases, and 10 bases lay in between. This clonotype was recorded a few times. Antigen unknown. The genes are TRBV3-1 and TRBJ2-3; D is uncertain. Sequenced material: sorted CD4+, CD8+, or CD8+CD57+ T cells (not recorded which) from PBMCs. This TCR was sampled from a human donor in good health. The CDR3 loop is CASSQGFGSTDTQYF. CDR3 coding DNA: TGTGCCAGCAGCCAAGGTTTTGGATCCACAGATACGCAGTATTTT.